This T cell receptor beta chain was identified during a study of T-cell reconstitution after alpha-beta-depleted transplantation in children. Unique molecular identifiers were used to barcode this TCRbeta library. TCRdb processed the PCR reads anew with MiXCR; each CDR3 protein has one entry. The sample gives some 600,000 distinct CDR3 sequences, roughly 13% of which show up once; around 2.2% is in the top ten. The CDR3 totals 13 residues. V lost 1 base and J 6 bases, leaving 6 bases between the germline ends. Germline CDR1 is SEHNR and CDR2 is FQNEAQ (reference sequence). Notes on the study in general: By about two months after transplant, alpha-beta T cells reportedly arose from several hundred graft clones that had expanded. Newly produced T cells mostly accounted for T-cell counts and diversity one year post-transplant.

At least ten counts were recorded for this clonotype. Its antigen is not identified. This specimen was PBMCs, mostly from graft donor cells, taken 360 days after TCRalphabeta/CD19-depleted stem cell transplant. The clonotype originates from a male patient between 10 and 17 years old who had a stem cell transplant for acute myeloid leukemia, so the T cells may come from the graft donor. This chain links TRBV7-9 with TRBJ2-2; the D is unclear. Here the CDR3 reads CASSLVLAGELFF. CDR3 nucleotide sequence: TGTGCCAGCAGCTTAGTTCTGGCCGGGGAGCTGTTTTTT.